Below are 5 T cell receptor beta chains sequenced from a single sample in a study of monozygotic twins with inflammatory bowel disease. TCRdb reanalyzed the 5' RACE reads and collapses them to one entry per CDR3 protein, without DNA. Here the sample table reports approximately 45,000 distinct CDR3 sequences. Specimen: blood. These receptors were collected from a human donor with ulcerative colitis or Crohn's disease, or a healthy co-twin of an affected twin (not recorded which).

V and J are TRBV5-1 and TRBJ1-2. Germline V CDR1 and CDR2: SGHRS, YFSETQ. This CDR3 is built from 15 residues. CDR3: CASSLVSGSDYGYTF.

This chain connects TRBV4-3 to TRBJ1-5; TCRdb picks TRBD1, but there is no DNA to check that call. Germline values: CDR1 LGHNA, CDR2 YSLEER. The CDR3 is 15 residues long. This CDR3 reads CASSQDGGRDQPQHF.

V and J are TRBV4-1 and TRBJ2-6; TCRdb's D call of TRBD1 is untestable without DNA. This CDR3 region has 17 residues. Germline CDR1 reads MGHRA; CDR2 reads YSYEKL. CDR3 in amino acids: CASSPLLGDQGANVLTF.

The chain combines TRBV19 with TRBJ1-5; checking the TCRdb D call of TRBD1 is not possible without DNA. CDR3 length: 13 residues. In germline, CDR1 is LNHDA, CDR2 SQIVND (reference sequence). The CDR3 loop reads CASSQTGNQPQHF.

Here the CDR3 reads CASSQGDRGLGRDTQYF. The rearrangement joins TRBV6-1 to TRBJ2-3; absent DNA, TCRdb's TRBD1 call cannot be checked. The CDR3 runs 17 residues. Germline V CDR1 and CDR2: MNHNS, SASEGT.